This is a list of T cell receptor beta chains from one sample in a study of shared clonotypes between healthy human individuals. Using immunoSEQ multiplex PCR, the repertoire was profiled, and TCRdb retains in-frame clones only, with some absent. The repertoire holds millions of clones, with roughly 93% as singletons. Sequencing was done on a sample of naive CD4+ T cells from PBMCs. The receptors shown here come from a man aged 18 to 35 in good health. Some clones in this sample may be carry-over from other donors' samples. Both conserved end residues are part of each CDR3. The D gene is left open where the match is weak. Only some rows state a clone size, as once, few, many or a class for expanded clones.

abundance	v_gene	j_gene	d_gene	CDR3nt	CDR3aa
.	TRBV18	TRBJ1-1	TRBD1	TGTGCCAGCTCACCACGGGGGACAGGGGCTACGAACACTGAAGCTTTCTTT	CASSPRGTGATNTEAFF
once	TRBV28	TRBJ2-1	.	TGTGCCAGCAGGACCTCTATTCATGTGGTAAATGAGCAGTTCTTC	CASRTSIHVVNEQFF
.	TRBV2	TRBJ2-7	.	TGTGCCAGCAGTGAAATTAGACTGATCTCCTACGAGCAGTACTTC	CASSEIRLISYEQYF
.	TRBV7-9	TRBJ1-4	TRBD1	TGTGCCAGCAGCCGACAGGGGGTAAATGAAAAACTGTTTTTT	CASSRQGVNEKLFF
.	TRBV19	TRBJ1-2	TRBD1	TGTGCCAGTAGTGCCGGACAGGGACTAGGCTATGGCTACACCTTC	CASSAGQGLGYGYTF
.	TRBV18	TRBJ2-1	TRBD2	TGTGCCAGCTCACCGGGGAGCGGGAGGGCCTCCTACAATGAGCAGTTCTTC	CASSPGSGRASYNEQFF
once	TRBV29-1	TRBJ1-2	TRBD1	TGCAGCGTCGCGGACAGGGCTTATCCCTATGGCTACACCTTC	CSVADRAYPYGYTF
.	TRBV11-2	TRBJ2-7	.	TGTGCCAGCAGCTTAGGGGTGAACTCCTACGAGCAGTACTTC	CASSLGVNSYEQYF
.	TRBV15	TRBJ1-3	.	TGTGCCACCAGCAGAGACAGATCTGGAAACACCATATATTTT	CATSRDRSGNTIYF
.	TRBV6-6	TRBJ2-7	TRBD2	TGTGCCAGCAGCCAGACCGGGACTAGCATCTACGAGCAGTACTTC	CASSQTGTSIYEQYF
once	TRBV5-5	TRBJ2-3	.	TGTGCCAGCAGCTTCAGGGCCCGCACAGATACGCAGTATTTT	CASSFRARTDTQYF
.	TRBV5-1	TRBJ1-1	TRBD1	TGCGCCAGCAGTGTCCAGGGGGTGACTTTTATGAACACTGAAGCTTTCTTT	CASSVQGVTFMNTEAFF
.	TRBV7-9	TRBJ2-4	.	TGTGCCAGCAGCTCGGACAGATCTCAAAACATTCAGTACTTC	CASSSDRSQNIQYF
.	TRBV5-1	TRBJ2-7	TRBD2	TGCGCCAGCAGCTCGGCCAACTCTAGCGGGAGGAAGGGGGTCGAGCAGTACTTC	CASSSANSSGRKGVEQYF
once	TRBV27	TRBJ2-7	.	TGTGCCAGCAGACCGAGCGCGGGGACGGTGCTACATTACGAGCAGTACTTC	CASRPSAGTVLHYEQYF
.	TRBV9	TRBJ2-5	TRBD2	TGTGCCAGCAGCGTAAGGGCGGGAGGGGAGACCCAGTACTTC	CASSVRAGGETQYF
.	TRBV5-1	TRBJ2-7	.	TGCGCCAGCAGCCGCGGGGCATTCGCTCTTGACGAGCAGTACTTC	CASSRGAFALDEQYF
once	TRBV14	TRBJ1-2	.	TGTGCCAGCAGCCAAGACAGGGTGAACTATGGCTACACCTTC	CASSQDRVNYGYTF
.	TRBV30	TRBJ1-6	.	TGTGCCTGGAGTTCTAATTCACCCCTCCACTTT	CAWSSNSPLHF
.	TRBV2	TRBJ2-3	.	TGTGCCAGCAGTACCAACCGCGGGGATACGCAGTATTTT	CASSTNRGDTQYF
.	TRBV30	TRBJ1-1	.	TGTGCCTGGAGTGTCGTGGGGAGGACTGAAGCTTTCTTT	CAWSVVGRTEAFF
.	TRBV6-5	TRBJ2-7	TRBD1	TGTGCCAGCAGTAAGGGACAGGGTTTCTCCTACGAGCAGTACTTC	CASSKGQGFSYEQYF
.	TRBV28	TRBJ2-3	TRBD2	TGTGCCAGCAGTTTCCCCCTAGCGGACAGCACAGATACGCAGTATTTT	CASSFPLADSTDTQYF
.	TRBV19	TRBJ2-2	.	TGTGCCAGTAGTATTCTCGCCGGGGAGCTGTTTTTT	CASSILAGELFF